Each of the 3 T cell receptor beta chains below was sequenced from the same sample in a study of CD8 T cells in ankylosing spondylitis. The study's findings and limits: Ankylosing spondylitis blood seemed to carry a telltale TCR beta motif made of under ten highly homologous variants.

Their cognate antigens are unknown. MiXCR, run by TCRdb on the 5' RACE reads, gives a single entry per CDR3 protein. The sample yields 670,000 or so distinct CDR3 sequences, 15% to 20% seen once. The sequencing input was blood, either unsorted or a sorted T cell fraction (not recorded which). The source of these receptors is a male donor with ankylosing spondylitis.

The chain uses TRBV27 and TRBJ2-3, with 7 bases fitting TRBD2. Germline V CDR1 and CDR2: MNHEY, SMNVEV (reference sequence). The CDR3 contains 16 residues. Trimming cost V 8 bases and J 4 bases; bases outside gene matches: 15. The CDR3 is CASSSGIFETADTQYF. The DNA for the CDR3 is TGTGCCAGCTCCAGCGGGATCTTCGAGACCGCAGATACGCAGTATTTT.

The CDR3 DNA sequence: TGTGCCAGCAGACCTACAGAAGACCTAAGCTACGAGCAGTACTTC. Its protein is CASRPTEDLSYEQYF. The chain couples TRBV7-2 to TRBJ2-7; D gene unclear. CDR1 SGHTA and CDR2 FQGNSA come from the germline V gene. The CDR3 consists of 15 residues. Trimming left V 6 bases short and J 3 bases short, with 18 bases between.

The rearrangement uses TRBV6-1 and TRBJ1-1, with 8 bases fitting TRBD1. The CDR3 covers 14 residues. Per the germline V gene, CDR1 is MNHNS and CDR2 is SASEGT. V was pared by 4 bases and J by 7 bases, with 8 bases of the junction left unmatched. CDR3 residues: CASSVSTGTGEAFF. The CDR3 nucleotides are TGTGCCAGCAGTGTCAGTACCGGGACAGGTGAAGCTTTCTTT.